The source of this TCR beta chain is a study of cytomegalovirus exposure and HLA in healthy donors. A word on this clone: The same CDR3 also results from other DNA sequences found in this sample.

The PCR employed 60 Vbeta primers together with 13 Jbeta primers. Profiled with immunoSEQ multiplex PCR; TCRdb holds only in-frame clones, not every one. Among hundreds of thousands of clones listed, about 80% were seen once. Germline V lookup: CDR1 LNHDA, CDR2 SQIVND (reference sequence). V gave up 5 bases and J gave up 5 bases; unmatched junction bases: 5. The CDR3 sequence is 13 residues long. The TCR was taken from a man younger than 35 in good health and CMV-seronegative. The sample consisted of PBMCs. The chain uses TRBV19 and TRBJ2-5; 7 nucleotides agree with TRBD1. CDR3 protein: CASSEGAQETQYF. DNA of the CDR3: TGTGCCAGTAGTGAGGGGGCGCAGGAGACCCAGTACTTC.